This section outlines one T cell receptor (beta chain) sequence together with its context. Its specificity is unknown. This entry belongs to a study of beta chain features in type 1 diabetes. General study findings and limits: Patients' naive, central memory and Treg TCRB repertoires seemed closer to one another than those of healthy donors.

Using CD45RO/CCR7/CD25/CD127/CD95/CD27, CD4+ naive, central memory, regulatory and stem cell-like memory cells were sorted. Every isolated RNA sample was fully reverse transcribed, so sequencing captured expressed TCRB transcripts. Produced via immunoSEQ multiplex PCR; TCRdb's table is partial and in-frame only. This sample has hundreds of thousands of clones, with 9.6% found just once. The CDR3 has 14 amino acids. V dropped 0 bases and J dropped 2 bases, with 9 bases sitting between them. The germline CDR1 and CDR2 sequences are SGDLS and YYNGEE. This clonotype was sampled from a young woman in good health. The chain has TRBV9 and TRBJ2-7, with D tentatively TRBD2 (5 bases). The material sequenced was naive CD4+ T cells from blood. CDR3 amino acids: CASSVADYTYEQYF. The CDR3, as DNA: TGTGCCAGCAGCGTAGCCGACTATACCTACGAGCAGTACTTC.